Listed below are T cell receptor beta chains from one sample, sequenced in a study of shared clonotypes between healthy human individuals. Generated by immunoSEQ multiplex PCR, the TCRdb table keeps only in-frame clones and is missing some. The sample lists millions of clones; 85% to 95% were seen once. The source material was naive CD4+ T cells from PBMCs. The receptors shown here come from a man between 18 and 35 years old in good health. Some clones in this sample may be carry-over from other donors' samples. Each CDR3 is given with its conserved first and last residue. Fields, in order: V gene, D gene, J gene, clone size, CDR3 protein, CDR3 DNA. A D gene is named only where the DNA matches it firmly. Rows may omit the clone size; those that give it use once, few, many or a size class.

TRBV5-8,TRBD2,TRBJ2-3,-,CASSGPGLALRPDTQYF,TGTGCCAGCAGCGGTCCGGGACTAGCGTTACGTCCAGATACGCAGTATTTT
TRBV6-5,TRBD1,TRBJ1-1,-,CASTNRGSTTEAFF,TGTGCCAGCACTAACAGGGGATCGACCACTGAAGCTTTCTTT
TRBV9,-,TRBJ2-7,-,CASSVDPSRSSEQYF,TGTGCCAGCAGCGTAGACCCCTCGAGGAGTAGCGAGCAGTACTTC
TRBV28,TRBD1,TRBJ1-3,-,CASSLRDRGLNTIYF,TGTGCCAGCAGTCTCAGAGACAGGGGGCTGAACACCATATATTTT
TRBV18,TRBD1,TRBJ1-2,-,CASSPRTGHEGGYTF,TGTGCCAGCTCACCCCGGACAGGGCATGAAGGTGGCTACACCTTC
TRBV10-3,-,TRBJ1-2,-,CATKQYRTEDGYTF,TGTGCCACGAAGCAATATAGGACCGAGGATGGCTACACCTTC
TRBV18,-,TRBJ2-4,-,CASSPLARESIQYF,TGTGCCAGCTCACCACTGGCCAGGGAAAGCATTCAGTACTTC
TRBV6-1,TRBD2,TRBJ2-7,-,CASIRDGRSSYEQYF,TGTGCCAGCATCCGAGACGGGAGGAGCTCCTACGAGCAGTACTTC
TRBV25-1,-,TRBJ2-5,-,CASRDTNQETQYF,TGTGCCAGCAGGGACACAAACCAAGAGACCCAGTACTTC
TRBV7-3,TRBD2,TRBJ2-3,-,CASSLTGTSGRVSTDTQYF,TGTGCCAGCAGCTTGACCGGGACTAGCGGGAGAGTGAGCACAGATACGCAGTATTTT
TRBV9,TRBD2,TRBJ2-1,-,CASSAFLAGDGEQFF,TGTGCCAGCAGCGCCTTTCTAGCGGGAGATGGTGAGCAGTTCTTC
TRBV10-3,TRBD2,TRBJ2-3,-,CAISVSPSGSSTDTQYF,TGTGCCATCAGTGTCTCGCCTAGCGGGAGTAGCACAGATACGCAGTATTTT
TRBV10-3,-,TRBJ2-1,-,CAISASDRNLGDEQFF,TGTGCCATCAGTGCCAGCGACAGGAACCTGGGTGATGAGCAGTTCTTC
TRBV21-1,-,TRBJ2-2,-,CASSKTSGNPHTGELFF,TGTGCCAGCAGCAAGACTAGCGGGAACCCCCACACCGGGGAGCTGTTTTTT
TRBV6-5,-,TRBJ2-7,-,CASSYKSSGRSYEQYF,TGTGCCAGCAGTTACAAAAGTAGCGGTCGCTCCTACGAGCAGTACTTC
TRBV5-1,TRBD1,TRBJ2-5,-,CASSTGTVQETQYF,TGCGCCAGCAGCACGGGGACAGTGCAAGAGACCCAGTACTTC
TRBV7-3,-,TRBJ2-5,-,CASSRVAQETQYF,TGTGCCAGCAGTCGGGTAGCCCAAGAGACCCAGTACTTC
TRBV28,-,TRBJ2-2,-,CASSRNTGELFF,TGTGCCAGCAGTAGGAACACCGGGGAGCTGTTTTTT
TRBV5-4,TRBD2,TRBJ2-3,-,CASSPWLAASTDTQYF,TGTGCCAGCAGCCCCTGGCTAGCGGCTAGCACAGATACGCAGTATTTT
TRBV5-1,-,TRBJ1-2,-,CASSAGKTNYGYTF,TGCGCCAGCAGCGCAGGGAAAACTAACTATGGCTACACCTTC
TRBV6-5,TRBD2,TRBJ2-3,-,CASRYGLDPFTDTQYF,TGTGCCAGCAGATACGGACTAGATCCTTTTACAGATACGCAGTATTTT
TRBV2,TRBD1,TRBJ2-6,-,CASSLDRAGANVLTF,TGTGCCAGCAGTCTAGACAGGGCGGGGGCCAACGTCCTGACTTTC
TRBV6-5,-,TRBJ1-2,-,CASSYALQGRFYGYTF,TGTGCCAGCAGTTACGCCCTGCAGGGGCGGTTCTATGGCTACACCTTC
TRBV18,-,TRBJ2-1,-,CASSPQNIGQSQGQFF,TGTGCCAGCTCACCTCAAAATATTGGACAGAGCCAGGGGCAGTTCTTC
TRBV18,TRBD2,TRBJ2-7,-,CASSSLAGGSYEQYF,TGTGCCAGCTCATCGCTAGCGGGAGGCTCCTACGAGCAGTACTTC
TRBV27,-,TRBJ1-5,-,CASSLRSNQPQHF,TGTGCCAGCAGTTTACGTAGCAATCAGCCCCAGCATTTT
TRBV6-1,-,TRBJ2-3,few,CASSEVADTQYF,TGTGCCAGCAGTGAAGTGGCAGATACGCAGTATTTT
TRBV11-3,TRBD2,TRBJ2-2,-,CASSFSPVAGVGPGELFF,TGTGCCAGCAGCTTTTCTCCGGTAGCGGGAGTCGGACCCGGGGAGCTGTTTTTT
TRBV11-2,TRBD2,TRBJ2-7,-,CASSPRTSGHSSYEQYF,TGTGCCAGCAGCCCCCGGACTAGCGGACACTCCTCCTACGAGCAGTACTTC
TRBV11-1,-,TRBJ2-6,-,CASSLNSGANVLTF,TGTGCCAGCAGCTTAAACTCTGGGGCCAACGTCCTGACTTTC
TRBV4-1,TRBD1,TRBJ1-1,-,CASSQDVGAGGRNTEAFF,TGCGCCAGCAGCCAAGATGTTGGGGCAGGGGGTAGGAACACTGAAGCTTTCTTT